This TCR beta chain was sequenced during a study of OX40 agonist ivuxolimab in advanced cancers. Study-level information: Given to patients was ivuxolimab, an agonistic anti-OX40 (CD134) antibody. Findings of the study overall: Within 6 weeks, CD4+ and CD8+ blood T cells expanded clonally at 0.1 to 3.0 mg/kg. Expanded peripheral T cells had an undetermined antigen specificity. Expanded clones were, on average, more numerous in CD8+ T cells than in CD4+.

In germline, CDR1 is LNHDA, CDR2 SQIVND (reference sequence). V was cut by 7 bases and J by 1 base, with 9 bases left in between. The CDR3 is 13 residues long. This table comes from immunoSEQ multiplex PCR, and its TCRdb copy is limited to in-frame clones, with some not included. The data contain 85,000 to 100,000 clones, 90% to 95% of them singletons. On this clone: Its matching antigen is unknown.

The receptor was derived from an adult with an advanced solid tumor such as melanoma, head and neck, liver or kidney cancer. The sequences come from CD4+ or CD8+ T cells sorted from blood, collected in a trial of the OX40 agonist ivuxolimab. The genes are TRBV19 and TRBJ2-3; D gene uncertain. CDR3 in amino acids: CASKFRGTDTQYF. Here the CDR3 DNA reads TGTGCCAGTAAATTTCGGGGCACAGATACGCAGTATTTT.